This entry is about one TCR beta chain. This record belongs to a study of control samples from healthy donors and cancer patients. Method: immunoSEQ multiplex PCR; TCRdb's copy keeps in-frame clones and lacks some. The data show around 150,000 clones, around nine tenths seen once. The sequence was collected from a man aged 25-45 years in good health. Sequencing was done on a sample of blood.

The CDR3 is CASSVAGGFETQYF. CDR3 in DNA: TGTGCCAGCAGCGTAGCGGGAGGGTTTGAGACCCAGTACTTC. The rearrangement joins TRBV9 to TRBJ2-5; 8 nucleotides agree with TRBD2. Trimming cost V 0 bases and J 5 bases; bases outside gene matches: 3. Germline values: CDR1 SGDLS, CDR2 YYNGEE. The CDR3 length is 14 residues. The variable domain in full, completed from reference TRBV9 and TRBJ2-5, reads DSGVTQTPKHLITATGQRVTLRCSPRSGDLSVYWYQQSLDQGLQFLIQYYNGEERAKGNILERFSAQQFPDLHSELNLSSLELGDSALYFCASSVAGGFETQYFGPGTRLLVL.